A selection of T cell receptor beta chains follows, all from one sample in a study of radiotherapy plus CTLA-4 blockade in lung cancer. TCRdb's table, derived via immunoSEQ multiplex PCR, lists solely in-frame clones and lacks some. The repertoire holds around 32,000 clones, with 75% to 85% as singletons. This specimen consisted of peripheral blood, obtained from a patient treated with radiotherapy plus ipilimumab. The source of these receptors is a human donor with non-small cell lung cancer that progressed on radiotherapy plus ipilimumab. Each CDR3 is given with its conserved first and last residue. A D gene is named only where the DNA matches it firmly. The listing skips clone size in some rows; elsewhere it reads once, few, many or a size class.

CASSFWQGDGYTF | TGTGCCAGCAGCTTTTGGCAGGGGGATGGCTACACCTTC | TRBJ1-2 | TRBD1 | TRBV7-2 | 13 | .
CASSKDSTNYGYTF | TGTGCCAGCAGTAAGGACAGTACTAACTATGGCTACACCTTC | TRBJ1-2 | . | TRBV2 | 14 | once
CASSQVGGTEAFF | TGTGCCAGCAGCCAAGTCGGAGGCACTGAAGCTTTCTTT | TRBJ1-1 | . | TRBV4-2 | 13 | few
CASSQLSRSSSYNEQFF | TGCGCCAGCAGTCAATTATCACGGAGTAGCTCCTACAATGAGCAGTTCTTC | TRBJ2-1 | . | TRBV23-1 | 17 | once
CASSQDRGWTEAFF | TGCGCCAGCAGCCAAGACAGGGGGTGGACTGAAGCTTTCTTT | TRBJ1-1 | TRBD1 | TRBV5-1 | 14 | .
CASGRQTGIFEAFF | TGTGCCAGCGGCCGACAAACAGGAATCTTTGAAGCTTTCTTT | TRBJ1-1 | . | TRBV2 | 14 | .
CASSLGGEQFF | TGTGCCAGCAGCCTGGGAGGCGAGCAGTTCTTC | TRBJ2-1 | . | TRBV11-2 | 11 | .
CASSAQGGHSPLHF | TGTGCCAGCAGTGCTCAGGGAGGTCATTCACCCCTCCACTTT | TRBJ1-6 | . | TRBV6-5 | 14 | .
CASSGWTGGGYTF | TGTGCCAGCAGTGGGTGGACAGGCGGCGGCTACACCTTC | TRBJ1-2 | TRBD1 | TRBV6-1 | 13 | few
CAISLGLFYGYTF | TGTGCCATCAGCCTGGGCCTGTTCTATGGCTACACCTTC | TRBJ1-2 | . | TRBV10-3 | 13 | .
CASSLGGPYEQYF | TGCGCCAGCAGCTTGGGGGGCCCATACGAGCAGTACTTC | TRBJ2-7 | . | TRBV5-1 | 13 | .
CASRASGGGSDTQYF | TGTGCCAGCAGAGCTAGCGGGGGGGGGTCAGATACGCAGTATTTT | TRBJ2-3 | TRBD2 | TRBV6-5 | 15 | .
CASSLNRQGEQYF | TGTGCCAGCTCACTCAACCGACAGGGGGAGCAGTACTTC | TRBJ2-7 | TRBD1 | TRBV18 | 13 | .
CASRVGTSVRDTQYF | TGTGCCAGCAGGGTAGGGACTAGCGTAAGGGATACGCAGTATTTT | TRBJ2-3 | TRBD2 | TRBV9 | 15 | .
CASSVSGEWSGNTIYF | TGTGCCAGCAGTGTATCAGGGGAATGGTCTGGAAACACCATATATTTT | TRBJ1-3 | . | TRBV6-1 | 16 | few
CASRLAGSSYEQYF | TGTGCCAGCAGGCTAGCGGGGAGCTCCTACGAGCAGTACTTC | TRBJ2-7 | TRBD2 | TRBV27 | 14 | .
CASSLSQDGGRRAFF | TGTGCCAGCAGTTTATCCCAAGACGGGGGTAGAAGGGCTTTCTTT | TRBJ1-1 | . | TRBV27 | 15 | .
CASSSGTSGGPGTQYF | TGCGCCAGCAGCAGTGGGACTAGCGGGGGGCCGGGTACGCAGTATTTT | TRBJ2-3 | TRBD2 | TRBV5-1 | 16 | .
CASSQVSGETQYF | TGCGCCAGCAGCCAAGTTTCAGGAGAGACCCAGTACTTC | TRBJ2-5 | . | TRBV4-1 | 13 | few
CASSFSADYEQYF | TGTGCCAGCAGCTTCAGCGCGGACTACGAGCAGTACTTC | TRBJ2-7 | . | TRBV7-6 | 13 | few
CASSTRTGSYEQYF | TGTGCCAGCAGCACTAGGACGGGTTCCTACGAGCAGTACTTC | TRBJ2-7 | . | TRBV11-2 | 14 | .
CASSLVGEPGGGYTF | TGCGCCAGCAGCTTGGTTGGGGAACCGGGGGGTGGCTACACCTTC | TRBJ1-2 | . | TRBV5-1 | 15 | .
CASSLTGGRADTQYF | TGCGCCAGCAGCTTGACAGGGGGTCGCGCAGATACGCAGTATTTT | TRBJ2-3 | TRBD1 | TRBV5-1 | 15 | few
CASSEAWQGVSYTF | TGTGCCAGCAGTGAAGCGTGGCAGGGCGTCAGCTACACCTTC | TRBJ1-2 | . | TRBV6-1 | 14 | .
CASSSLQGAGSPLHF | TGTGCCAGCAGTTCGCTACAGGGGGCAGGTTCACCCCTCCACTTT | TRBJ1-6 | TRBD1 | TRBV6-6 | 15 | few
CASSPEAVPGDGYTF | TGTGCCAGCTCCCCTGAGGCCGTTCCGGGAGACGGCTACACCTTC | TRBJ1-2 | . | TRBV18 | 15 | once
CATSRDPNQPQHF | TGTGCCACCAGCAGAGATCCAAATCAGCCCCAGCATTTT | TRBJ1-5 | . | TRBV15 | 13 | .
CASSFQGRWNGYTF | TGTGCCAGCAGCTTTCAGGGCCGTTGGAATGGCTACACCTTC | TRBJ1-2 | . | TRBV7-9 | 14 | .
CAITDRQPSYEQYF | TGTGCCATCACCGACAGGCAACCCTCCTACGAGCAGTACTTC | TRBJ2-7 | . | TRBV10-3 | 14 | .
CATSRGQGASTF | TGTGCCACCAGCAGGGGACAGGGGGCGTCCACCTTC | TRBJ1-2 | TRBD1 | TRBV15 | 12 | .
CASSAGTSGGVRYNEQFF | TGTGCCAGCAGTGCGGGGACTAGCGGGGGGGTTAGGTACAATGAGCAGTTCTTC | TRBJ2-1 | TRBD2 | TRBV25-1 | 18 | .
CASSPREGQLYEQYF | TGTGCCAGCAGCCCTCGGGAGGGACAATTGTACGAGCAGTACTTC | TRBJ2-7 | . | TRBV21-1 | 15 | .
CASSPQGSYSPLHF | TGTGCCAGCTCACCACAGGGGTCGTATTCACCCCTCCACTTT | TRBJ1-6 | . | TRBV18 | 14 | once
CASSLRTSEGYEQYF | TGCGCCAGCAGCTTACGGACTAGCGAGGGCTACGAGCAGTACTTC | TRBJ2-7 | TRBD2 | TRBV5-1 | 15 | .
CASSLTSVGPTRGYTF | TGTGCCAGCAGCTTAACGTCGGTGGGGCCAACGAGGGGCTACACCTTC | TRBJ1-2 | . | TRBV11-2 | 16 | .
CASSYKGLGWGEKLFF | TGTGCCAGCAGCTACAAGGGCCTGGGATGGGGCGAAAAACTGTTTTTT | TRBJ1-4 | . | TRBV5-6 | 16 | .
CASSPGTRNTDTQYF | TGTGCCAGCAGCCCCGGGACTAGGAACACAGATACGCAGTATTTT | TRBJ2-3 | TRBD2 | TRBV4-2 | 15 | .
CASSIDRRDRAHGNEKLFF | TGTGCCAGTAGTATAGACCGTAGGGACAGGGCTCATGGGAATGAAAAACTGTTTTTT | TRBJ1-4 | TRBD1 | TRBV19 | 19 | .
CASTDRPLDYGYTF | TGTGCCAGTACCGACAGGCCCCTAGACTATGGCTACACCTTC | TRBJ1-2 | . | TRBV19 | 14 | .
CAPGRRPRPDTQYF | TGTGCCCCTGGGCGCCGGCCCCGTCCAGATACGCAGTATTTT | TRBJ2-3 | . | TRBV15 | 14 | .
CASSDPSGASDTQYF | TGTGCCAGCAGTGACCCCAGTGGGGCCTCAGATACGCAGTATTTT | TRBJ2-3 | . | TRBV25-1 | 15 | .
CASSLFSGGQSDTQYF | TGTGCCAGCAGTTTATTTAGCGGGGGGCAGTCAGATACGCAGTATTTT | TRBJ2-3 | TRBD2 | TRBV27 | 16 | .
CAWNSHVKRGVQDTQYF | TGTGCCTGGAATTCGCACGTCAAGCGGGGGGTGCAAGATACGCAGTATTTT | TRBJ2-3 | TRBD2 | TRBV30 | 17 | .
CASRIQGLVEKLFF | TGTGCCAGCAGGATACAGGGGTTAGTCGAAAAACTGTTTTTT | TRBJ1-4 | TRBD1 | TRBV2 | 14 | .
CASRRGDNEQFF | TGTGCCAGCAGGCGGGGGGATAATGAGCAGTTCTTC | TRBJ2-1 | TRBD2 | TRBV27 | 12 | .
CASSQPAGSSTDTQYF | TGTGCCAGCAGCCAACCAGCGGGGTCTAGCACAGATACGCAGTATTTT | TRBJ2-3 | TRBD2 | TRBV4-2 | 16 | .
CASSPSHGGAPDTQYF | TGTGCCAGCAGTCCCTCTCACGGGGGGGCCCCAGATACGCAGTATTTT | TRBJ2-3 | TRBD2 | TRBV28 | 16 | few
CARHGQGLTEEQYF | TGTGCCAGGCACGGACAGGGGCTAACCGAAGAGCAGTACTTC | TRBJ2-7 | . | TRBV21-1 | 14 | .
CASSPDPGTENYYGYTF | TGTGCCAGCAGCCCAGACCCCGGGACAGAAAACTACTATGGCTACACCTTC | TRBJ1-2 | TRBD1 | TRBV13 | 17 | .
CASSRGHPSSGNTIYF | TGTGCCAGCAGCAGGGGACACCCGAGCTCTGGAAACACCATATATTTT | TRBJ1-3 | . | TRBV7-3 | 16 | .
CASSQVLSRVFGELFF | TGCGCCAGCAGCCAAGTATTGTCCAGGGTATTCGGGGAGCTGTTTTTT | TRBJ2-2 | . | TRBV4-1 | 16 | .
CSVGQTGGIYNEQFF | TGCAGCGTTGGACAGACAGGGGGAATTTACAATGAGCAGTTCTTC | TRBJ2-1 | TRBD1 | TRBV29-1 | 15 | .
CASSRDRGKSFF | TGTGCCAGCAGCAGGGACAGGGGTAAATCTTTCTTT | TRBJ1-1 | TRBD1 | TRBV7-2 | 12 | .
CASSALSGTSYSNQPQHF | TGTGCCAGTAGTGCCCTTAGCGGGACATCATATAGCAATCAGCCCCAGCATTTT | TRBJ1-5 | . | TRBV19 | 18 | .
CASSIEFYGYTF | TGTGCCAGCAGTATTGAGTTCTATGGCTACACCTTC | TRBJ1-2 | . | TRBV7-9 | 12 | .
CSAQTGTGYTF | TGCAGTGCCCAGACAGGGACTGGCTACACCTTC | TRBJ1-2 | TRBD1 | TRBV20-1 | 11 | .
CASSLGMGQIYEQYF | TGTGCCAGCAGCTTAGGGATGGGGCAGATCTACGAGCAGTACTTC | TRBJ2-7 | . | TRBV11-3 | 15 | once
CASSYGSISYNEQFF | TGTGCCAGCAGTTATGGTTCTATTTCCTACAATGAGCAGTTCTTC | TRBJ2-1 | . | TRBV6-5 | 15 | .
CAISDPTRDKDEKLFF | TGTGCCATCAGTGACCCGACCCGGGACAAGGATGAAAAACTGTTTTTT | TRBJ1-4 | . | TRBV10-3 | 16 | .
CASSLQGAEKLFF | TGTGCCAGCAGCTTACAGGGGGCTGAAAAACTGTTTTTT | TRBJ1-4 | TRBD1 | TRBV11-2 | 13 | .